A selection of T cell receptor beta chains follows, all from one sample in a study of spatial heterogeneity in lung cancer. TCRdb re-called the 5' RACE reads with MiXCR, one entry per CDR3 protein. The repertoire holds about 5,500 distinct CDR3 sequences, with approximately 12% as singletons. The material sequenced was normal lung tissue next to the tumor, taken at surgery. These receptor sequences come from a male donor with early-stage non-small cell lung cancer. CDR3s include the opening cysteine and the closing phenylalanine or tryptophan. The D gene is left open where the match is weak. Sizes are listed as once, few or many counts, or a class when the clone is expanded.

j_call | v_call | clone_size | d_call | cdr3_nt | cdr3_aa
TRBJ1-1 | TRBV21-1 | many | - | TGTGCCAGCAGCAAATCCAACGTCCGATTCATGAACACTGAAGCTTTCTTT | CASSKSNVRFMNTEAFF
TRBJ2-2 | TRBV12-3/TRBV12-4 | medium-sized | TRBD2 | TGTGCCAGCAGTTTAGGCACTTTCGGGGGGAAGCTGTTTTTT | CASSLGTFGGKLFF
TRBJ2-2 | TRBV5-1 | many | TRBD1 | TGCGCCAGCAGCCCGGACAGGGGGCGTGCCGGGGAGCTGTTTTTT | CASSPDRGRAGELFF
TRBJ2-7 | TRBV6-6 | many | TRBD1 | TGTGCCAGCAGTTACATAGGACAGGGCGAGCAGTACTTC | CASSYIGQGEQYF
TRBJ2-1 | TRBV24-1 | medium-sized | TRBD2 | TGTGCCACCAGTGATTCATCGACTAGCGGGATTAATGAGCAGTTCTTC | CATSDSSTSGINEQFF
TRBJ2-2 | TRBV6-5 | few | - | TGTGCCAGCAGTCTCCCGGACAGCACCGGGGAGCTGTTTTTT | CASSLPDSTGELFF
TRBJ1-5 | TRBV14 | medium-sized | - | TGTGCCAGCAGCCAAGATGTATCCCAGCCCCAGCATTTT | CASSQDVSQPQHF
TRBJ2-3 | TRBV12-3/TRBV12-4 | many | TRBD1 | TGTGCCAGCAGTTCCTGGGACAGGGGGAGGACAGATACGCAGTATTTT | CASSSWDRGRTDTQYF
TRBJ2-7 | TRBV29-1 | medium-sized | TRBD2 | TGCAGCGTTGAAGATGGGACTAACGAGCAGTACTTC | CSVEDGTNEQYF
TRBJ2-7 | TRBV27 | many | - | TGTGCCAGCAGTTTAAATCCAGCGTCTAGCTCCTACGAGCAGTACTTC | CASSLNPASSSYEQYF
TRBJ2-7 | TRBV7-9 | medium-sized | TRBD2 | TGTGCCAGCAGCTACCGGACTAGCGGCACCTACGAGCAGTACTTC | CASSYRTSGTYEQYF
TRBJ1-2 | TRBV11-2 | medium-sized | - | TGTGCCAGCAGCTTAGAGGGGGACTCTGGCTACACCTTC | CASSLEGDSGYTF
TRBJ2-5 | TRBV12-3/TRBV12-4 | medium-sized | TRBD1 | TGTGCCAGCAGTTTATTGGGACAGGCCCAAGAGACCCAGTACTTC | CASSLLGQAQETQYF
TRBJ1-1 | TRBV6-1 | many | - | TGTGCCAGCAGTGAAGGTGGGGCGGGCACTTCTGAAGCTTTCTTT | CASSEGGAGTSEAFF
TRBJ1-3 | TRBV24-1 | medium-sized | - | TGTGCCACCACGGCAGCTCTCTCTGGAAACACCATATATTTT | CATTAALSGNTIYF
TRBJ1-6 | TRBV20-1 | many | TRBD1 | TGCAGTGCACGCCCACAGGGGGCGCAGAATTCACCCCTCCACTTT | CSARPQGAQNSPLHF
TRBJ2-3 | TRBV13 | medium-sized | TRBD1 | TGTGCCAGCAGCTTAGTCGGGACAGGAGACACAGATACGCAGTATTTT | CASSLVGTGDTDTQYF
TRBJ2-3 | TRBV20-1 | many | TRBD2 | TGCAGTGCTAGAGGAGTAGCGGGAGGGAAGGATACGCAGTATTTT | CSARGVAGGKDTQYF